This entry is about one T cell receptor (beta chain). This record belongs to a study of blood T cell repertoires in COVID-19. Assay: immunoSEQ multiplex PCR; the TCRdb copy retains only in-frame clones and omits some. The sample has roughly 300,000 clones, about 88% seen once. CDR1 is LGHNA and CDR2 is YSLEER in the germline V gene. Trimming removed 1 base at V and 5 bases at J, with 18 bases between. The length of the CDR3 is 16 residues. This chain connects TRBV4-3 to TRBJ2-7, with a possible D match to TRBD1 (6 bases). Input material: PBMCs or T cells enriched from blood (not recorded which). This TCR derives from a woman in her 30s who had recovered from COVID-19. The CDR3 loop reads CASSQVFWQGSHEQYF. The DNA of the CDR3 is TGCGCCAGCAGCCAAGTGTTCTGGCAGGGGAGCCACGAGCAGTACTTC.